The clone carrying this T cell receptor beta chain was counted a few times. Its matching antigen is unknown. Full-length variable regions came from constant-region reverse primers plus semi-nested Nested Universal Primer A PCR. One entry per CDR3 protein results from TCRdb running MiXCR on the 5' RACE reads. The sample includes tens of thousands of distinct CDR3 sequences, 25% to 30% seen only once; the top ten take less than 3.5%. Study-wide findings and caveats: Whole repertoires were not studied in the larger cohort, only one V-J beta rearrangement. In terms of TCR gene usage, tumor memory CD4+ T cells clustered together with blood and lymph node memory CD4+ cells, as well as with lymph node naive CD4+ cells.

The trim removed 4 bases at V and 6 bases at J, leaving 7 bases unmatched. CDR3 length: 14 amino acids. From germline, CDR1 is MNHNY and CDR2 SVGAGI (reference sequence). The memory fraction was CD4+CD45RO+CD25- cells. This receptor was obtained from a female donor with breast cancer. The chain is built from TRBV6-6 and TRBJ1-2; the match to TRBD1 covers 8 bases. Sequencing was done on a sample of tumor-infiltrating memory CD4+ T cells sorted from the breast tumor. The subset denotes: memory CD4+ T cells, CD4+CD45RO+CD25-. CDR3 region: CASSSRTGSDGYTF. The CDR3 nucleotides are TGTGCCAGCAGTTCCAGGACAGGGTCTGATGGCTACACCTTC.